This entry lists 6 T cell receptor beta chains sequenced from one sample in a study of CD8 T cells in ankylosing spondylitis. TCRdb called the 5' RACE reads again in MiXCR, with one record for every CDR3 protein. The sample lists some 71,000 distinct CDR3 sequences, roughly 5.2% seen once, with 2% to 2.5% in the top ten. Material for sequencing was blood, either unsorted or a sorted T cell fraction (not recorded which). These receptors originate from a male donor with ankylosing spondylitis or in good health (not recorded which).

This clonotype was seen repeatedly, ten times or more. The chain employs TRBV3-1 and TRBJ1-4; 8 nucleotides align to TRBD1. There are 14 residues in the CDR3. Losses at the gene ends were 3 bases for V and 8 bases for J; bases not matched to a gene: 5. The germline V gene encodes CDR1 LGHDT and CDR2 YNNKEL (reference sequence). This chain's CDR3 is CASSHGQGVEKLFF. The CDR3 nucleotides read TGTGCCAGCAGCCACGGACAGGGAGTAGAAAAACTGTTTTTT.

This clonotype was counted ten times or more. In DNA, the CDR3 is TGTGCCAGCAGCTTGGGGGACAACCCTTACGAGCAGTACTTC. Its translation: CASSLGDNPYEQYF. The chain links TRBV5-4 to TRBJ2-7; perhaps TRBD1 as D (6 bases). Trimming cost V 0 bases and J 4 bases, with 11 bases left between them. Per the germline V gene, CDR1 is SGHNT and CDR2 is YYREEE (reference sequence). The CDR3 is 14 amino acids.

This clonotype was detected ten times or more. CDR3 bases: TGCGCCAGCAGCTTGCAGTTTCCGGATGAAAAACTGTTTTTT. It is translated as CASSLQFPDEKLFF. This rearrangement joins TRBV5-1 to TRBJ1-4; D unresolved. The CDR3 covers 14 residues. Trimming took off 1 base at V and 6 bases at J, with 10 bases between the two ends. In germline, CDR1 is SGHRS, CDR2 YFSETQ.

This clonotype was observed a few times. The rearrangement joins TRBV7-2 to TRBJ2-5; 12 bases match TRBD1. This CDR3 is 15 amino acids long. J lost 5 bases, V lost 3 bases, and 4 bases had no gene match. Per germline, CDR1 SGHTA and CDR2 FQGNSA. CDR3 residues: CASSFPGQGAETQYF. The CDR3 coding sequence is TGTGCCAGCAGCTTTCCGGGACAGGGGGCTGAGACCCAGTACTTC.

At least ten counts were recorded for this clonotype. The V call is TRBV30, the J call TRBJ1-2; 10 bases are a match to TRBD1. Trimming cost V 3 bases and J 3 bases; bases outside gene matches: 4. This CDR3 is built from 14 residues. Per germline, CDR1 GTSNPN and CDR2 SVGIG (reference sequence). In DNA form, the CDR3 reads TGTGCCTGGAGCCGTGGGACAGGGGACTATGGCTACACCTTC. As protein: CAWSRGTGDYGYTF.

This clonotype was picked up many times. This chain connects TRBV5-4 to TRBJ2-7, with TRBD1 identical over 7 bases. The CDR3 has 15 residues. V lost 0 bases, J lost 7 bases, and 10 bases stayed unmatched. Germline CDR1 and CDR2: SGHNT and YYREEE (reference sequence). Here the CDR3 DNA reads TGTGCCAGCAGCTTGGGCCAACAGGGGCTGGGGGAGCAGTACTTC. Its translation: CASSLGQQGLGEQYF.